There are many counts of the clone carrying this TCR beta chain. Its antigen is currently unknown. The data belong to a study of T cell repertoires in cytomegalovirus infection. Across the whole study: TCR beta signatures that were public indicated CMV infection and matching HLA type. Findings and caveats of the study: HLA-C-restricted CMV clonotypes gave the most frequent clonotype in two of eight donors. CMV carriers with the relevant HLA were identified by cumulative public TCR beta family frequency.

Germline CDR1 SGHAT, CDR2 FQNNGV. The germline V and J ends were trimmed by 7 bases and 8 bases, with 11 bases remaining between them. The CDR3 covers 12 residues. TCRdb re-derived calls from the reads in MiXCR, one entry per CDR3 protein. The sample has approximately 500,000 distinct CDR3 sequences; more than 15% are singletons. The specimen was CD8+ T cells from PBMCs. The sequence derives from a human donor in good health (CMV status not recorded). Some clones in this sample may be carry-over from other donors' samples. This rearrangement joins TRBV11-2 to TRBJ2-2; D gene uncertain. The CDR3 region has the DNA TGTGCCAGCACCCCGATAGGGGGGGAGCTGTTTTTT. Its translation: CASTPIGGELFF.